These T cell receptor beta chains were read from a single sample in a study of shared clonotypes between healthy human individuals. The data were produced by immunoSEQ multiplex PCR, yet TCRdb's version contains in-frame clones alone and is incomplete. Altogether a few million clones are present, over 85% being singletons, with the ten largest covering 0.39%. Material for sequencing was naive CD4+ T cells from PBMCs. All receptors derive from a man between 18 and 29 years old in good health. Some clones in this sample may be carry-over from other donors' samples. Each CDR3 is given with its conserved first and last residue. D genes are given only for firm matches. Only some rows state a clone size, as once, few, many or a class for expanded clones.

V gene: TRBV29-1
D gene: TRBD2
clone size: .
J gene: TRBJ2-7
CDR3 protein: CSVAGLGIYEQYF
CDR3 DNA: TGCAGCGTTGCGGGACTAGGAATCTACGAGCAGTACTTC

V gene: TRBV28
D gene: .
clone size: .
J gene: TRBJ2-5
CDR3 protein: CASSPNGKETQYF
CDR3 DNA: TGTGCCAGCAGTCCCAACGGGAAAGAGACCCAGTACTTC

V gene: TRBV29-1
D gene: .
clone size: .
J gene: TRBJ2-7
CDR3 protein: CSVGALSSSYEQYF
CDR3 DNA: TGCAGCGTGGGGGCACTATCTAGCTCCTACGAGCAGTACTTC

V gene: TRBV28
D gene: .
clone size: .
J gene: TRBJ1-5
CDR3 protein: CASTPGGVSNQPQHF
CDR3 DNA: TGTGCCAGCACCCCGGGTGGTGTTAGCAATCAGCCCCAGCATTTT

V gene: TRBV16
D gene: TRBD1
clone size: .
J gene: TRBJ2-7
CDR3 protein: CASSHDRESGEQYF
CDR3 DNA: TGTGCCAGCAGCCATGACAGGGAATCTGGAGAGCAGTACTTC

V gene: TRBV28
D gene: .
clone size: .
J gene: TRBJ1-2
CDR3 protein: CASSLSTGIYGYTF
CDR3 DNA: TGTGCCAGCAGTTTATCGACAGGAATCTATGGCTACACCTTC

V gene: TRBV28
D gene: .
clone size: .
J gene: TRBJ1-2
CDR3 protein: CASSSSNYGYTF
CDR3 DNA: TGTGCCAGCAGTTCCAGTAACTATGGCTACACCTTC

V gene: TRBV28
D gene: .
clone size: .
J gene: TRBJ1-2
CDR3 protein: CASSTLGQPSGYTF
CDR3 DNA: TGTGCCAGCAGTACCCTCGGACAGCCTAGTGGCTACACCTTC

V gene: TRBV10-3
D gene: .
clone size: .
J gene: TRBJ1-2
CDR3 protein: CAISESTGRNGYTF
CDR3 DNA: TGTGCCATCAGTGAGTCAACAGGCAGGAATGGCTACACCTTC

V gene: TRBV28
D gene: .
clone size: .
J gene: TRBJ1-1
CDR3 protein: CASSLGYRRGTEAFF
CDR3 DNA: TGTGCCAGCAGTTTGGGATACAGGAGGGGGACTGAAGCTTTCTTT

V gene: TRBV6-1
D gene: .
clone size: .
J gene: TRBJ1-4
CDR3 protein: CASSPIFEKLFF
CDR3 DNA: TGTGCCAGCAGTCCTATTTTCGAAAAACTGTTTTTT

V gene: TRBV2
D gene: TRBD1
clone size: .
J gene: TRBJ2-2
CDR3 protein: CASSEVGQGGTVELFF
CDR3 DNA: TGTGCCAGCAGTGAAGTAGGACAGGGTGGGACGGTGGAGCTGTTTTTT

V gene: TRBV28
D gene: .
clone size: .
J gene: TRBJ1-2
CDR3 protein: CASIPSRTVANYGYTF
CDR3 DNA: TGTGCCAGCATCCCCTCCCGGACAGTAGCTAACTATGGCTACACCTTC

V gene: TRBV9
D gene: .
clone size: .
J gene: TRBJ2-3
CDR3 protein: CASSVGVTDTQYF
CDR3 DNA: TGTGCCAGCAGCGTCGGCGTCACAGATACGCAGTATTTT

V gene: TRBV14
D gene: .
clone size: .
J gene: TRBJ2-7
CDR3 protein: CASSRELSYEQYF
CDR3 DNA: TGTGCCAGCAGCCGAGAGTTATCCTACGAGCAGTACTTC

V gene: TRBV5-6
D gene: .
clone size: .
J gene: TRBJ2-7
CDR3 protein: CASSLMVEQYF
CDR3 DNA: TGTGCCAGCAGCTTGATGGTCGAGCAGTACTTC

V gene: TRBV6-6
D gene: TRBD1
clone size: .
J gene: TRBJ1-5
CDR3 protein: CATRQGLVSNQPQHF
CDR3 DNA: TGTGCCACCCGACAGGGACTGGTTAGCAATCAGCCCCAGCATTTT

V gene: TRBV7-4
D gene: TRBD1
clone size: .
J gene: TRBJ1-3
CDR3 protein: CARKQEGASNTIYF
CDR3 DNA: TGTGCCAGGAAACAGGAGGGGGCATCAAACACCATATATTTT

V gene: TRBV28
D gene: TRBD1
clone size: .
J gene: TRBJ2-7
CDR3 protein: CASSFTEDRDVRGQYF
CDR3 DNA: TGTGCCAGCAGTTTCACCGAGGACAGGGACGTCCGGGGGCAGTACTTC

V gene: TRBV9
D gene: TRBD1
clone size: once
J gene: TRBJ2-7
CDR3 protein: CASSAGTGDNEQYF
CDR3 DNA: TGTGCCAGCAGCGCCGGGACAGGGGATAACGAGCAGTACTTC

V gene: TRBV5-4
D gene: TRBD2
clone size: .
J gene: TRBJ2-3
CDR3 protein: CASSWAGLAAGTDTQYF
CDR3 DNA: TGTGCCAGCAGCTGGGCGGGACTAGCTGCAGGCACAGATACGCAGTATTTT

V gene: TRBV5-8
D gene: TRBD1
clone size: .
J gene: TRBJ1-5
CDR3 protein: CASSSGDRGNQPQHF
CDR3 DNA: TGTGCCAGCAGCTCGGGGGACAGAGGGAATCAGCCCCAGCATTTT

V gene: TRBV6-5
D gene: TRBD1
clone size: .
J gene: TRBJ2-7
CDR3 protein: CASSLRDRTYEQYF
CDR3 DNA: TGTGCCAGCAGCCTCCGGGACAGAACCTACGAGCAGTACTTC

V gene: TRBV5-1
D gene: .
clone size: .
J gene: TRBJ2-5
CDR3 protein: CASSRQGGRETQYF
CDR3 DNA: TGCGCCAGCAGTCGACAGGGAGGCCGGGAGACCCAGTACTTC

V gene: TRBV19
D gene: TRBD2
clone size: .
J gene: TRBJ2-7
CDR3 protein: CASNTPPGLVSYEQYF
CDR3 DNA: TGTGCCAGCAATACCCCGCCGGGACTAGTTTCGTACGAGCAGTACTTC

V gene: TRBV2
D gene: .
clone size: .
J gene: TRBJ2-2
CDR3 protein: CASSEFRLQKGPGGELFF
CDR3 DNA: TGTGCCAGCAGTGAGTTCAGGTTGCAGAAGGGTCCGGGCGGGGAGCTGTTTTTT

V gene: TRBV2
D gene: .
clone size: .
J gene: TRBJ1-1
CDR3 protein: CASRTEGGAKNTEAFF
CDR3 DNA: TGTGCCAGCCGCACGGAGGGGGGGGCCAAGAACACTGAAGCTTTCTTT

V gene: TRBV9
D gene: TRBD2
clone size: .
J gene: TRBJ2-3
CDR3 protein: CASGTSGWGTDTQYF
CDR3 DNA: TGTGCCAGCGGCACTAGCGGCTGGGGCACAGATACGCAGTATTTT

V gene: TRBV2
D gene: .
clone size: .
J gene: TRBJ1-1
CDR3 protein: CASIGLTALLMNTEAFF
CDR3 DNA: TGTGCCAGCATCGGGCTGACAGCGCTACTCATGAACACTGAAGCTTTCTTT

V gene: TRBV28
D gene: TRBD1
clone size: .
J gene: TRBJ1-5
CDR3 protein: CASTRGGHNQPQHF
CDR3 DNA: TGTGCCAGCACCCGAGGGGGCCACAATCAGCCCCAGCATTTT

V gene: TRBV27
D gene: TRBD2
clone size: .
J gene: TRBJ2-3
CDR3 protein: CASSSPLAGLQSTDTQYF
CDR3 DNA: TGTGCCAGCAGTTCCCCACTAGCGGGCCTTCAATCCACAGATACGCAGTATTTT

V gene: TRBV18
D gene: TRBD2
clone size: .
J gene: TRBJ2-7
CDR3 protein: CASSPGTRSGEQYF
CDR3 DNA: TGTGCCAGCTCACCAGGGACTAGAAGCGGAGAGCAGTACTTC

V gene: TRBV29-1
D gene: TRBD2
clone size: .
J gene: TRBJ2-5
CDR3 protein: CSVEISGSWEQYF
CDR3 DNA: TGCAGCGTTGAGATTAGCGGGTCGTGGGAGCAGTACTTC

V gene: TRBV5-4
D gene: TRBD1
clone size: .
J gene: TRBJ2-7
CDR3 protein: CASSSRSAGGYEQYF
CDR3 DNA: TGTGCCAGCAGCTCCCGTTCGGCAGGGGGCTACGAGCAGTACTTC

V gene: TRBV5-1
D gene: TRBD1
clone size: .
J gene: TRBJ2-4
CDR3 protein: CASSLDRGSAKNIQYF
CDR3 DNA: TGCGCCAGCAGCTTGGACAGGGGGAGCGCCAAAAACATTCAGTACTTC

V gene: TRBV5-1
D gene: TRBD1
clone size: .
J gene: TRBJ1-4
CDR3 protein: CASSQTGTGREKLFF
CDR3 DNA: TGCGCCAGCAGTCAAACTGGGACAGGGCGTGAAAAACTGTTTTTT

V gene: TRBV6-6
D gene: .
clone size: .
J gene: TRBJ1-1
CDR3 protein: CASSARGDTEAFF
CDR3 DNA: TGTGCCAGCAGTGCCAGGGGCGACACTGAAGCTTTCTTT

V gene: TRBV27
D gene: .
clone size: once
J gene: TRBJ2-1
CDR3 protein: CASSLSGPYNEQFF
CDR3 DNA: TGTGCCAGCAGTTTATCTGGTCCCTACAATGAGCAGTTCTTC

V gene: TRBV18
D gene: .
clone size: .
J gene: TRBJ2-7
CDR3 protein: CASQSGNSGYEQYF
CDR3 DNA: TGTGCCAGCCAATCCGGTAATAGCGGCTACGAGCAGTACTTC

V gene: TRBV28
D gene: .
clone size: .
J gene: TRBJ1-4
CDR3 protein: CASGLANEKLFF
CDR3 DNA: TGTGCCAGCGGACTAGCTAATGAAAAACTGTTTTTT

V gene: TRBV5-1
D gene: .
clone size: once
J gene: TRBJ1-1
CDR3 protein: CASSSQGSTNTEAFF
CDR3 DNA: TGCGCCAGCAGCTCCCAGGGGTCCACGAACACTGAAGCTTTCTTT

V gene: TRBV5-1
D gene: TRBD2
clone size: .
J gene: TRBJ2-1
CDR3 protein: CASSLTGTSGMGEQFF
CDR3 DNA: TGCGCCAGCAGCCTCACCGGGACTAGCGGGATGGGTGAGCAGTTCTTC

V gene: TRBV28
D gene: .
clone size: .
J gene: TRBJ2-7
CDR3 protein: CASLQKDFTLYYEQYF
CDR3 DNA: TGTGCCAGCCTCCAAAAGGACTTCACCCTTTACTACGAGCAGTACTTC

V gene: TRBV7-9
D gene: .
clone size: .
J gene: TRBJ2-5
CDR3 protein: CASNLASWETQYF
CDR3 DNA: TGTGCCAGCAACTTAGCCTCCTGGGAGACCCAGTACTTC